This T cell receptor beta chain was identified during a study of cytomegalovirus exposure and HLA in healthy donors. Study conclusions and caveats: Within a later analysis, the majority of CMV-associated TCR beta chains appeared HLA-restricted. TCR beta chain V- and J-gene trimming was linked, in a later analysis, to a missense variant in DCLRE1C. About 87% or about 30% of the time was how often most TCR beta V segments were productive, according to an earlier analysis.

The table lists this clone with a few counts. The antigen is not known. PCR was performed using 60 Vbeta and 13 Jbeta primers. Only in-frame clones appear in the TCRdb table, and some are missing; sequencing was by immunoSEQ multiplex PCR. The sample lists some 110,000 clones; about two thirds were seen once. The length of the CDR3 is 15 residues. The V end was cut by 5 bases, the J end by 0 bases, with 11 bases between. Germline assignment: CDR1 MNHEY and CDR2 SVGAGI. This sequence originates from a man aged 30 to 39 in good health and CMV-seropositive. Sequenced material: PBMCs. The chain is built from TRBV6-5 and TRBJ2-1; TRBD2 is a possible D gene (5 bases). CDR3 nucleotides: TGTGCCAGCAGTAAGACTACCCCCTCCTACAATGAGCAGTTCTTC. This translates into CASSKTTPSYNEQFF.